This passage covers 26 T cell receptor beta chains from one sample sequenced in a study of shared clonotypes between healthy human individuals. The repertoire was sequenced with immunoSEQ multiplex PCR; TCRdb's copy has only in-frame clones and lacks some. The sample lists around 1.1 million clones, 70% to 80% occurring once. The sequencing sample was made of memory CD4+ T cells from PBMCs. Subset: CD45RA-negative fraction. Receptor source: a man between 18 and 35 years old in good health. Some clones in this sample may be carry-over from other donors' samples.

The chain employs TRBV28 and TRBJ1-1, with a weak D call TRBD1 (5 bases). This CDR3 has 14 amino acids. V was shortened by 6 bases and J by 5 bases, with 16 bases between the two germline ends. Germline V gene data show CDR1 as MDHEN and CDR2 as SYDVKM. CDR3 protein: CASRLGGARTEAFF. In nucleotides, the CDR3 is TGTGCCAGCAGACTGGGAGGGGCGCGGACTGAAGCTTTCTTT.

On this clone itself: A read error may explain this, as a much larger clone is one base away. The chain carries TRBV30 and TRBJ1-2; D unclear. The CDR3 loop spans 13 amino acids. Trimming took 3 bases from V and 1 from J, leaving 9 bases between them. Germline V CDR1 and CDR2: GTSNPN, SVGIG (reference sequence). CDR3 nucleotides: TGTGCCTGGAGCCCAGGAATTAACTATGGCTACACCTTC. Translating it yields CAWSPGINYGYTF.

The chain recombines TRBV21-1 with TRBJ2-4; the table's D call, TRBD2, was not checked against the DNA. TRBV21-1 is a recognized pseudogene. The CDR3 totals 14 residues. The CDR3 spells CASRELLAKNIQYF. The CDR3 bases are TGTGCCAGCAGGGAGTTGTTAGCCAAAAACATTCAGTACTTC.

The chain joins TRBV18 to TRBJ1-5; unclear D gene. The CDR3 is 12 residues long. The V end lost 8 bases, the J end lost 4 bases, and 9 bases lay between the germline ends. CDR1 and CDR2 from the germline V gene are KGHSH and LQKENI. The CDR3 loop is CASRPENQPQHF. For the CDR3, the DNA is TGTGCCAGCAGGCCGGAGAATCAGCCCCAGCATTTT. Together with reference TRBV18 and TRBJ1-5, the CDR3 gives the full variable domain: NAGVMQNPRHLVRRRGQEARLRCSPMKGHSHVYWYRQLPEEGLKFMVYLQKENIIDESGMPKERFSAEFPKEGPSILRIQQVVRGDSAAYFCASRPENQPQHFGDGTRLSIL.

The chain recombines TRBV7-2 with TRBJ2-5, with D hard to call. Germline-derived CDR1 and CDR2 are SGHTA and FQGNSA. V was shortened by 5 bases and J by 5 bases, with 9 bases between the two germline ends. The CDR3 is 12 residues long. CDR3 in amino acids: CASSREWETQYF. CDR3 DNA sequence: TGTGCCAGCAGCCGAGAGTGGGAGACCCAGTACTTC.

V and J are TRBV2 and TRBJ2-5, with unresolved D. CDR1 and CDR2 from the germline V gene are SNHLY and FYNNEI. The CDR3 consists of 13 residues. The V end lost 4 bases, the J end lost 2 bases, and 8 bases lay between the germline ends. CDR3 sequence (DNA): TGTGCCAGCAGTGGAACAACACAAGAGACCCAGTACTTC. This gives the protein CASSGTTQETQYF.

The genes are TRBV5-4 and TRBJ2-2; no clear D gene. V lost 7 bases, J lost 4 bases, and 14 bases lay in between. Germline-derived CDR1 and CDR2 are SGHNT and YYREEE (reference sequence). The CDR3 is 14 amino acids. CDR3 residues: CASSEPGGTGELFF. The CDR3 DNA is TGTGCCAGCTCCGAGCCAGGCGGCACCGGGGAGCTGTTTTTT.

This chain links TRBV18 with TRBJ2-3; D remains unclear. V gave up 5 bases and J gave up 0 bases, with 6 bases separating them. Germline CDR1 is KGHSH and CDR2 is LQKENI. The CDR3 loop spans 13 amino acids. The CDR3 nucleotides read TGTGCCAGCTCATCGACTAGCACAGATACGCAGTATTTT. This gives the protein CASSSTSTDTQYF.

The chain links TRBV29-1 to TRBJ1-1; D is perhaps TRBD1 (6 bases). The CDR3 runs to 14 residues. Germline values: CDR1 SQVTM, CDR2 ANQGSEA. V lost 7 bases to trimming and J lost 6 bases, with 21 bases between them. CDR3: CSAISQGSDSEAFF. The CDR3 DNA reads TGCAGCGCTATATCACAGGGAAGCGACTCTGAAGCTTTCTTT.

The CDR3, as DNA: TGTGCCAGCTCACCCGACAGGGTTACTGAAGCTTTCTTT. Protein sequence: CASSPDRVTEAFF. The chain carries TRBV18 and TRBJ1-1; 7 positions agree with TRBD1. The J segment lost 5 bases and the V segment lost 3 bases, leaving 3 bases of the junction unmatched. Germline V CDR1 and CDR2: KGHSH, LQKENI. This CDR3 is built from 13 residues.

The gene calls are TRBV9 and TRBJ1-1; weak D call: TRBD1 (5 bases). The CDR3 covers 14 residues. Germline values: CDR1 SGDLS, CDR2 YYNGEE. The V end was cut by 3 bases, the J end by 5 bases, with 14 bases between. CDR3 DNA sequence: TGTGCCAGCAGCGCGGGGACGGGAGAAACTGAAGCTTTCTTT. This translates into CASSAGTGETEAFF.

The chain couples TRBV29-1 to TRBJ2-4, with D possibly called TRBD1 or TRBD2 (6 bases each). Trimming removed 7 bases at V and 6 bases at J, with 22 bases between. The CDR3 loop spans 15 amino acids. CDR1 and CDR2 from the germline V gene are SQVTM and ANQGSEA. CDR3 loop: CSAGAEGGSPNIQYF. The CDR3 DNA is TGCAGCGCGGGGGCGGAAGGGGGTAGCCCAAACATTCAGTACTTC.

Many counts were recorded for this clone. This chain uses TRBV28 with TRBJ2-5, with D uncertain. Germline V CDR1 and CDR2: MDHEN, SYDVKM. This CDR3 is built from 12 residues. Trimming took off 3 bases at V and 10 bases at J, with 12 bases between the two ends. This chain's CDR3 is CASSFLRNIQYF. The DNA of the CDR3 is TGTGCCAGCAGTTTCCTTCGTAATATCCAGTACTTC.

This clone was detected only a few times. The genes are TRBV4-1 and TRBJ1-1; D uncertain. There are 15 residues in the CDR3. Trimming pared 1 base from V and 1 base from J, leaving 10 bases between. From germline, CDR1 is MGHRA and CDR2 YSYEKL. The CDR3 loop reads CASSQGTVTNTEAFF. CDR3 in DNA: TGCGCCAGCAGCCAAGGAACAGTCACGAACACTGAAGCTTTCTTT.

This clone showed up just a few times. V gene TRBV7-9 combines with J gene TRBJ2-5; 7 bases are a match to TRBD2. The ends lost 7 bases at V and 2 bases at J; junction bases unmatched: 13. CDR3 length: 16 residues. The germline gives CDR1 SEHNR, CDR2 FQNEAQ (reference sequence). CDR3 protein: CASNKGQPSGQETQYF. The CDR3 DNA reads as TGTGCCAGCAACAAAGGGCAGCCTAGCGGACAAGAGACCCAGTACTTC.

The rearrangement uses TRBV6-1 and TRBJ1-2, with D tentatively TRBD1 (5 bases). The V end lost 6 bases, the J end lost 2 bases, and 16 bases lay between the germline ends. This CDR3 contains 15 residues. Germline V lookup: CDR1 MNHNS, CDR2 SASEGT. The CDR3 loop reads CASSRGGAGNYGYTF. Here the CDR3 DNA reads TGTGCCAGCAGCCGGGGTGGGGCGGGAAACTATGGCTACACCTTC.

The chain links TRBV2 to TRBJ2-7; TRBD1 or TRBD2 may be the D gene (5 bases each). V gave up 11 bases and J gave up 2 bases, with 19 bases separating them. The CDR3 loop spans 14 amino acids. Germline V gene data show CDR1 as SNHLY and CDR2 as FYNNEI. The CDR3 protein is CAPNSPRDPYEQYF. The CDR3 DNA follows: TGTGCCCCGAACAGCCCCAGGGACCCCTACGAGCAGTACTTC. Combining the CDR3 with reference TRBV2 and TRBJ2-7 gives the whole variable domain EPEVTQTPSHQVTQMGQEVILRCVPISNHLYFYWYRQILGQKVEFLVSFYNNEISEKSEIFDDQFSVERPDGSNFTLKIRSTKLEDSAMYFCAPNSPRDPYEQYFGPGTRLTVT.

This clone was detected a few times. The chain employs TRBV18 and TRBJ1-1; 8 bases map to TRBD1. CDR1 and CDR2 (germline): KGHSH, LQKENI. The CDR3 is 14 residues long. J was trimmed by 5 bases and V by 2 bases; bases with no gene match: 4. The CDR3 here is CASSPNRGETEAFF. The DNA for the CDR3 is TGTGCCAGCTCACCAAACAGGGGGGAAACTGAAGCTTTCTTT.

This clone appeared a single time. The chain carries TRBV5-4 and TRBJ2-1; D gene unclear. V was shortened by 2 bases and J by 5 bases, with 5 bases between the two germline ends. The length of the CDR3 is 12 residues. Germline CDR1 SGHNT, CDR2 YYREEE (reference sequence). CDR3: CASSLQNNEQFF. The DNA of the CDR3 is TGTGCCAGCAGCTTACAGAACAATGAGCAGTTCTTC. Filled out from reference TRBV5-4 and TRBJ2-1, the complete variable domain reads ETGVTQSPTHLIKTRGQQVTLRCSSQSGHNTVSWYQQALGQGPQFIFQYYREEENGRGNFPPRFSGLQFPNYSSELNVNALELDDSALYLCASSLQNNEQFFGPGTRLTVL.

This chain connects TRBV7-9 to TRBJ2-1; a possible D gene is TRBD2 (5 bases). Germline V gives CDR1 SEHNR, CDR2 FQNEAQ (reference sequence). V was trimmed by 2 bases and J by 10 bases, leaving 15 bases between them. The CDR3 contains 14 residues. The CDR3 nucleotides read TGTGCCAGCAGCTTAACGGGGTCAGCTGACGAGCAGTTCTTC. Translation: CASSLTGSADEQFF. Complete variable domain (other parts from reference TRBV7-9 and TRBJ2-1): DTGVSQNPRHKITKRGQNVTFRCDPISEHNRLYWYRQTLGQGPEFLTYFQNEAQLEKSRLLSDRFSAERPKGSFSTLEIQRTEQGDSAMYLCASSLTGSADEQFFGPGTRLTVL.

On this clone itself: A much larger clone lies a single base off, so this may be a read error. This specimen includes other DNA sequences encoding the same CDR3. The chain couples TRBV29-1 to TRBJ2-6, with D possibly TRBD1 on 5 matching bases. CDR3 length: 16 amino acids. Germline CDR1 is SQVTM and CDR2 is ANQGSEA. CDR3 bases: TGCAGCGTTGAAGATCCTCTTCTCTCTGGGGCCAACGTCCTGACCTTC. Translation gives CSVEDPLLSGANVLTF.

The chain couples TRBV28 to TRBJ2-2; 12 bases align to TRBD1. This CDR3 spans 15 amino acids. Per germline, CDR1 MDHEN and CDR2 SYDVKM. V lost 4 bases to trimming and J lost 12 bases; unmatched junction nucleotides: 9. The CDR3 region has the DNA TGTGCCAGCAGTTCCGGGACAGGGGGCGAGGAAAAGCTGTTTTTT. This gives the protein CASSSGTGGEEKLFF.

The V call is TRBV6-6, the J call TRBJ1-1, with D possibly being TRBD1 (5 bases). The V gene's germline CDR1 is MNHNY and CDR2 SVGAGI (reference sequence). V lost 0 bases and J 11 bases, leaving 19 bases between the germline ends. The CDR3 is made up of 15 amino acids. CDR3 coding DNA: TGTGCCAGCAGTTACTCGATTGGGCGGGGACTGGAGGCTTTCTTT. This gives the protein CASSYSIGRGLEAFF.

This clone was observed once. The J gene is TRBJ1-2, the V gene TRBV7-6; the match to TRBD1 covers 8 bases. Looked up from germline, CDR1 is SGHVS and CDR2 is FNYEAQ. V trimming: 4 bases; J trimming: 5 bases; junction bases outside the gene matches: 6. The CDR3 consists of 14 residues. CDR3 in amino acids: CASSWLQGVYGYTF. Written as DNA, the CDR3 is TGTGCCAGCAGCTGGCTACAGGGGGTGTATGGCTACACCTTC.

The rearrangement uses TRBV27 and TRBJ2-4; D might be TRBD2 (5 bases). Germline loops: CDR1 MNHEY, CDR2 SMNVEV (reference sequence). V shed 5 bases and J shed 0 bases, with 11 bases lying between them. This CDR3 contains 15 residues. The DNA for the CDR3 is TGTGCCAGCAGTGGGCTAGCAGTAGCCAAAAACATTCAGTACTTC. Its protein is CASSGLAVAKNIQYF.

The CDR3 DNA is TGCGCCAGCAGCCAAGTCCCACCGGGGATCTATGGCTACACCTTC. Residues: CASSQVPPGIYGYTF. V is TRBV4-1 and J is TRBJ1-2, with D uncertain. V lost 1 base and J 4 bases, leaving 13 bases between the germline ends. In germline, CDR1 is MGHRA, CDR2 YSYEKL. The CDR3 loop spans 15 amino acids.